One and the same sample provided the 8 T cell receptor beta chains below, sequenced in a study of CD4 T cells in relation to SARS-CoV-2 and coronaviruses. Assay: immunoSEQ multiplex PCR; the TCRdb copy retains only in-frame clones and omits some. The data show more than 20,000 clones, around 75% seen once. Unexposed donor CD4+ T cells date from about 2011-2018, before the COVID-19 pandemic. The cells were cultured for over eight days before CD4+ T cells were isolated. Antigens of these TCRs are unknown. Sequenced material: CD4+ T cells from PBMCs, cultured in vitro. The receptor source for this set is a human donor in good health.

The chain combines TRBV7-9 with TRBJ1-1; D might be TRBD1 (5 bases). Germline CDR1 SEHNR, CDR2 FQNEAQ (reference sequence). The CDR3 is 15 residues long. The V and J ends lost 5 bases and 5 bases respectively, with 18 bases between them. This chain's CDR3 is CASSPGDDIMTEAFF. As DNA, the CDR3 is TGTGCCAGCAGCCCGGGGGACGATATCATGACTGAAGCTTTCTTT. Together with reference TRBV7-9 and TRBJ1-1, the CDR3 gives the full variable domain: DTGVSQNPRHKITKRGQNVTFRCDPISEHNRLYWYRQTLGQGPEFLTYFQNEAQLEKSRLLSDRFSAERPKGSFSTLEIQRTEQGDSAMYLCASSPGDDIMTEAFFGQGTRLTVV.

This clone was recorded once. The V and J genes are TRBV6-1 and TRBJ1-1; no clear D. Germline V CDR1 and CDR2: MNHNS, SASEGT. There are 14 residues in the CDR3. Trimming pared 2 bases from V and 4 bases from J, leaving 11 bases between. The CDR3 here is CASSERYRGTEAFF. DNA for the CDR3: TGTGCCAGCAGTGAACGGTACCGGGGCACTGAAGCTTTCTTT.

The rearrangement links TRBV10-3 to TRBJ1-1, with 7 bases lining up with TRBD1. Germline loops: CDR1 ENHRY, CDR2 SYGVKD. The CDR3 runs 11 residues. V lost 6 bases to trimming and J lost 7 bases; unmatched junction nucleotides: 2. For the CDR3, the DNA is TGTGCCATCAGGAGGGACAGTGAAGCTTTCTTT. This encodes CAIRRDSEAFF.

A few counts support this clone. This chain links TRBV4-3 with TRBJ2-2; D is undetermined. The CDR3 covers 13 residues. Germline V gene data show CDR1 as LGHNA and CDR2 as YSLEER. The V end was cut by 0 bases, the J end by 6 bases, with 5 bases between. CDR3 coding DNA: TGCGCCAGCAGCCAAGATATATCCGGGGAGCTGTTTTTT. It translates to CASSQDISGELFF.

This chain joins TRBV9 and TRBJ2-7; 9 bases line up with TRBD1. Trimming at V came to 4 bases and at J to 2 bases, leaving 13 bases not matched to a gene. Germline V gene data show CDR1 as SGDLS and CDR2 as YYNGEE. The CDR3 consists of 17 residues. The CDR3 region has the DNA TGTGCCAGCAGCCCGGCGGATCCCGGGACAGGGACCTACGAGCAGTACTTC. As protein: CASSPADPGTGTYEQYF.

The V gene is TRBV10-3, the J gene TRBJ1-1, with D possibly matching TRBD1 (6 bases). This CDR3 has 15 amino acids. Germline lookup yields CDR1 ENHRY and CDR2 SYGVKD. Trimming removed 0 bases from V and 3 bases from J, with 11 bases in between. CDR3 region: CAISESLGGYTEAFF. The CDR3 DNA sequence: TGTGCCATCAGTGAGTCACTGGGGGGCTACACTGAAGCTTTCTTT.

The chain uses TRBV5-1 and TRBJ2-3; 8 bases line up with TRBD2. The V segment lost 3 bases and the J segment 5 bases; nucleotides outside the gene matches: 8. Germline loops: CDR1 SGHRS, CDR2 YFSETQ. This CDR3 comprises 15 residues. In DNA form, the CDR3 reads TGCGCCAGCAGCTCGAAAGCGGGAGCTAGAGATACGCAGTATTTT. The encoded protein is CASSSKAGARDTQYF.

This chain uses TRBV14 with TRBJ1-1; D may be TRBD1 (6 bases). This CDR3 is 11 amino acids long. The ends were cut back, 9 bases at V and 3 bases at J, with 8 bases in the middle. CDR1 SGHDN and CDR2 FVKESK come from the germline V gene. CDR3 protein: CASGQHTEAFF. Here the CDR3 DNA reads TGTGCCAGTGGACAGCACACTGAAGCTTTCTTT.